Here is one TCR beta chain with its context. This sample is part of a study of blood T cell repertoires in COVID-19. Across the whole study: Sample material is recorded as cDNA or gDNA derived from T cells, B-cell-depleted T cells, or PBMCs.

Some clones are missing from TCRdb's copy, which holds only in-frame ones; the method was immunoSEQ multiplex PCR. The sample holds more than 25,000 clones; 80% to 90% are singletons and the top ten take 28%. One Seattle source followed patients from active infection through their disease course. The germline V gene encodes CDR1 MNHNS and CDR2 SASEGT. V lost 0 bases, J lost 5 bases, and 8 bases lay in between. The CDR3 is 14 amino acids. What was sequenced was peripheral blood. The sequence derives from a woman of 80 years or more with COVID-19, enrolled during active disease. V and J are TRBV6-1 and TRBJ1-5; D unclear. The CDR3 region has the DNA TGTGCCAGCAGTGAAGCTAACAGAGATCAGCCCCAGCATTTT. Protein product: CASSEANRDQPQHF.